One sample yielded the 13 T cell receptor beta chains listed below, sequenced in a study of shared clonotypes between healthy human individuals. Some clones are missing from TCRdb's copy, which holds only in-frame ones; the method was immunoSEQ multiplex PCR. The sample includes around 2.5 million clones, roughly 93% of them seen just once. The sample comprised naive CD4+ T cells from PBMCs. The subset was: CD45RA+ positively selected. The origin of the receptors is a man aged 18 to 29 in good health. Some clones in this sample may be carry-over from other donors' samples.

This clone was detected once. The CDR3 DNA is TGTGCCAGCAGCTCCCAATGGGGGGAGACCCAGTACTTC. This gives the protein CASSSQWGETQYF. The chain carries TRBV5-4 and TRBJ2-5; tentatively, D is TRBD1 or TRBD2 (5 bases each). Trimming shortened V by 3 bases and J by 5 bases, and 11 bases separated the two germline ends. Germline-derived CDR1 and CDR2 are SGHNT and YYREEE (reference sequence). This CDR3 comprises 13 residues.

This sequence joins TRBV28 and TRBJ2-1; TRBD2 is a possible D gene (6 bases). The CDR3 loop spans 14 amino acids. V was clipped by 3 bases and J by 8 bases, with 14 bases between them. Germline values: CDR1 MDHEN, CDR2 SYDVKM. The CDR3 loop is CASSFGGARYEQFF. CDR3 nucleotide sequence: TGTGCCAGCAGTTTCGGGGGAGCCCGCTATGAGCAGTTCTTC.

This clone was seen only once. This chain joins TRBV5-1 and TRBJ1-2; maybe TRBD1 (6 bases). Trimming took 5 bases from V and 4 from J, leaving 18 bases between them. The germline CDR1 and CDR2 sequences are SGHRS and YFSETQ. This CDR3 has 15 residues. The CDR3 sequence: CASSPQGLSLYGYTF. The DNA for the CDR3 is TGCGCCAGCAGTCCACAGGGCCTCTCCCTCTATGGCTACACCTTC. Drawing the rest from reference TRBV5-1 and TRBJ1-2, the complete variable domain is KAGVTQTPRYLIKTRGQQVTLSCSPISGHRSVSWYQQTPGQGLQFLFEYFSETQRNKGNFPGRFSGRQFSNSRSEMNVSTLELGDSALYLCASSPQGLSLYGYTFGSGTRLTVV.

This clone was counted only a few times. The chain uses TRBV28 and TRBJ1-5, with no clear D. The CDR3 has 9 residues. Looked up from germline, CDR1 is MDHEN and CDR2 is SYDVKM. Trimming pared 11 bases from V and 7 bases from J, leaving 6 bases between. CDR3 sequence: CAEGQPQHF. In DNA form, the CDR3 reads TGTGCCGAAGGCCAGCCCCAGCATTTT.

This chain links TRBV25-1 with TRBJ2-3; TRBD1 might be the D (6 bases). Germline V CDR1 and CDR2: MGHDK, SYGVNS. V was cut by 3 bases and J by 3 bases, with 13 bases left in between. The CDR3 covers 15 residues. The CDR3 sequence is CASSDTTGLTDTQYF. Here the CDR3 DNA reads TGTGCCAGCAGTGACACAACAGGGCTAACAGATACGCAGTATTTT. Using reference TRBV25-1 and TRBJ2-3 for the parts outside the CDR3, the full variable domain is EADIYQTPRYLVIGTGKKITLECSQTMGHDKMYWYQQDPGMELHLIHYSYGVNSTEKGDLSSESTVSRIRTEHFPLTLESARPSHTSQYLCASSDTTGLTDTQYFGPGTRLTVL.

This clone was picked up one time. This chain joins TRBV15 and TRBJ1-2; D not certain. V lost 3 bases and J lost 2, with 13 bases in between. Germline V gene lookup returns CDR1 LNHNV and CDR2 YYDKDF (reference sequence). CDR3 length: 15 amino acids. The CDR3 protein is CATSRASTANYGYTF. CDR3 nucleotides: TGTGCCACCAGCAGGGCATCCACTGCAAACTATGGCTACACCTTC.

The CDR3 DNA reads as TGTGCCAGCAACTCGGCCAATCTCGGGACCCAGTACTTC. Protein product: CASNSANLGTQYF. The rearrangement links TRBV28 to TRBJ2-5, with D hard to call. The CDR3 runs to 13 residues. Germline CDR1 reads MDHEN; CDR2 reads SYDVKM. Deletions cut 7 bases from V and 7 bases from J, with 16 bases between.

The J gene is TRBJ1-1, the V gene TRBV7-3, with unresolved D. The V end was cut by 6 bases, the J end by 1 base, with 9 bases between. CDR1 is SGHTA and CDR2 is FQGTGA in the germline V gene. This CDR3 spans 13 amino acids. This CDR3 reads CASREGRNTEAFF. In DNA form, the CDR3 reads TGTGCCAGCAGAGAAGGGCGGAACACTGAAGCTTTCTTT.

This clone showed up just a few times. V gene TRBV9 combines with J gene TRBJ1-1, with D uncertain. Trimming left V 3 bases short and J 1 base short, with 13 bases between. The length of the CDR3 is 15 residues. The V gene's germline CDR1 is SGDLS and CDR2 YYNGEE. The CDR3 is CASSAHGPTNTEAFF. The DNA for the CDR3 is TGTGCCAGCAGCGCCCACGGACCGACGAACACTGAAGCTTTCTTT.

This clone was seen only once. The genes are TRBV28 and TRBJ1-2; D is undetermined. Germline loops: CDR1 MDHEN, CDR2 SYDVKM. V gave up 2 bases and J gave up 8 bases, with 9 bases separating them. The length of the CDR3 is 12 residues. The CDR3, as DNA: TGTGCCAGCAGTTTAAGCGCGAAGGGCTACACCTTC. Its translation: CASSLSAKGYTF.

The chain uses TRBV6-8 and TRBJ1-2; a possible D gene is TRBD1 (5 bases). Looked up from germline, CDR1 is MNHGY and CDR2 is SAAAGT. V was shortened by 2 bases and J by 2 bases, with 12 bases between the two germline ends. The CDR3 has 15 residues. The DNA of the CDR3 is TGTGCCAGCAGTTACAGGGATAAGGGGAACTATGGCTACACCTTC. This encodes CASSYRDKGNYGYTF.

CDR3 amino acids: CASRAQNYGYTF. Written as DNA, the CDR3 is TGTGCCAGCAGGGCACAGAACTATGGCTACACCTTC. The chain employs TRBV2 and TRBJ1-2; D is undetermined. In germline, CDR1 is SNHLY, CDR2 FYNNEI. V was shortened by 6 bases and J by 2 bases, with 7 bases between the two germline ends. The CDR3 has 12 residues.

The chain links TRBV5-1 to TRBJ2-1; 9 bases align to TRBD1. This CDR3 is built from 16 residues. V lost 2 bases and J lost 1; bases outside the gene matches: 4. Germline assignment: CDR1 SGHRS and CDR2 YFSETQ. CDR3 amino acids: CASSLPGQGSYNEQFF. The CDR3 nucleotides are TGCGCCAGCAGCTTACCGGGACAGGGTTCCTACAATGAGCAGTTCTTC.